This T cell receptor (beta chain) appears in the sequencing data of a study of cytomegalovirus exposure and HLA in healthy donors. The study, taken as a whole, reports: Several of the most significant clusters appeared, in a later analysis, to be linked to common viral pathogens.

CDR1 and CDR2 (germline): LNHDA, SQIVND (reference sequence). V gave up 9 bases and J gave up 8 bases; unmatched junction bases: 8. This CDR3 comprises 13 residues. A remark on this clone: Its target is not known.

The study ran its PCR with 60 Vbeta and 13 Jbeta primers. Method: immunoSEQ multiplex PCR; TCRdb's copy keeps in-frame clones and lacks some. The sample includes about 85,000 clones, roughly 70% seen only once; the top ten take roughly 2.2%. This clonotype was sampled from a man aged 25 to 40 in good health and CMV-seronegative. The V gene is TRBV19, the J gene TRBJ1-4, with 8 nucleotides matching TRBD1. Specimen: PBMCs. The CDR3 protein is CASSPGGGEKLFF. CDR3 DNA sequence: TGTGCCAGCTCCCCAGGGGGCGGAGAAAAACTGTTTTTT.